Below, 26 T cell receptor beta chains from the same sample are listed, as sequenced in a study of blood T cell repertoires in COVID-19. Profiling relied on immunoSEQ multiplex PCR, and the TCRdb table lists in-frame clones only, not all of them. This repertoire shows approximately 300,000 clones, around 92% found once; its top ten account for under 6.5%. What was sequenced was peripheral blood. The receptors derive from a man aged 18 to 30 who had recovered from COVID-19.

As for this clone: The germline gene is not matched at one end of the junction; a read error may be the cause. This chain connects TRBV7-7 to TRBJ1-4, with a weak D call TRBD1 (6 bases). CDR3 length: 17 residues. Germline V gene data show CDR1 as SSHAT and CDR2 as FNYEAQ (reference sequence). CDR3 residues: CASSLVVTGETNEKLFF. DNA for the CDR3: TGTGCTAGCAGCTTAGTTGTGACAGGAGAAACTAATGAAAAACTGTTTTTT.

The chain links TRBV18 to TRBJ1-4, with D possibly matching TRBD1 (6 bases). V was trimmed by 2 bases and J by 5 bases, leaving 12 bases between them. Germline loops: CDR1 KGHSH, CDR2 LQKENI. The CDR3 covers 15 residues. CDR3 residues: CASSPAAGVNEKLFF. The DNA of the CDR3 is TGTGCCAGCTCACCAGCCGCAGGGGTAAATGAAAAACTGTTTTTT. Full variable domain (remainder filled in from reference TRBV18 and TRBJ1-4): NAGVMQNPRHLVRRRGQEARLRCSPMKGHSHVYWYRQLPEEGLKFMVYLQKENIIDESGMPKERFSAEFPKEGPSILRIQQVVRGDSAAYFCASSPAAGVNEKLFFGSGTQLSVL.

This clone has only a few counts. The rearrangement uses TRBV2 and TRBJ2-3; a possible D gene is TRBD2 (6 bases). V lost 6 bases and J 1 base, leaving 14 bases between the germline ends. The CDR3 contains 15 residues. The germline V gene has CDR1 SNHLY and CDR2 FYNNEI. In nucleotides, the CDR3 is TGTGCCAGCAGCGGTCGAGGGACTCGCACAGATACGCAGTATTTT. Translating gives CASSGRGTRTDTQYF.

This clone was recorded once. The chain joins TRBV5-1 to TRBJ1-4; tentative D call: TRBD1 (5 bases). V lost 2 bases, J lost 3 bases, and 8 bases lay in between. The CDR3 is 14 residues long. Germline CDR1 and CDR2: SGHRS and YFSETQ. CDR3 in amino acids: CASSLGAANEKLFF. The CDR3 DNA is TGCGCCAGCAGCTTAGGGGCCGCTAATGAAAAACTGTTTTTT.

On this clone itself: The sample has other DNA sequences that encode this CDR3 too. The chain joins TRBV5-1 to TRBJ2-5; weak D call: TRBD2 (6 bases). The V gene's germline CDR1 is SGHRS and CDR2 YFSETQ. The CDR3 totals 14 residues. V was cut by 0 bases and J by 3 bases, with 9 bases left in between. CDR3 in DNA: TGCGCCAGCAGCTTGGGGGGCGGGGAAGAGACCCAGTACTTC. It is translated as CASSLGGGEETQYF.

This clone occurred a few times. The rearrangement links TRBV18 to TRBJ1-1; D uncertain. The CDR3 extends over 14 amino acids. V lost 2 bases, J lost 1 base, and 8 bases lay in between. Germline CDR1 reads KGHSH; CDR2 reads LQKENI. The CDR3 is CASSPKTGNTEAFF. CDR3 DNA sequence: TGTGCCAGCTCACCAAAGACGGGGAACACTGAAGCTTTCTTT.

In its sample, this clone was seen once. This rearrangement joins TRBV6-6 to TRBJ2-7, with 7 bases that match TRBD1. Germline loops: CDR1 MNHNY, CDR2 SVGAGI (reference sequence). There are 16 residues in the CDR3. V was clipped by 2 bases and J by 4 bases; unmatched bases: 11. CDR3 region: CASSYPNRDRRYEQYF. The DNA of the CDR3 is TGTGCCAGCAGTTACCCAAACCGGGACAGACGATACGAGCAGTACTTC.

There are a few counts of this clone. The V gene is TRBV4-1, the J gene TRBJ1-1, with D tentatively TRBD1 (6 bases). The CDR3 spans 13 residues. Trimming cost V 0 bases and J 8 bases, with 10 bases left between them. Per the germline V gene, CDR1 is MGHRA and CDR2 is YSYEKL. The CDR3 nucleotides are TGCGCCAGCAGCCAAGACCAGGGGACAGAAGCTTTCTTT. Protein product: CASSQDQGTEAFF.

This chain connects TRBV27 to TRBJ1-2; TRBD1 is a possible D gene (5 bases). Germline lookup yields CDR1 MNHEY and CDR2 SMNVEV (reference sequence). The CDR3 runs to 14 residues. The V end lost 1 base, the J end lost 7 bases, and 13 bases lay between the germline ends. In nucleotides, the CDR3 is TGTGCCAGCAGTTTATTCGTAGGGGCGAGTGGCTACACCTTC. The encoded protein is CASSLFVGASGYTF.

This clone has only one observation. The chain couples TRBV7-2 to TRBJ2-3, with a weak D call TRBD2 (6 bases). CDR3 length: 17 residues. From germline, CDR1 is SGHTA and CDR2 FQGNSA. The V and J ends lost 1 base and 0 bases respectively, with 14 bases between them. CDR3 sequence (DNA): TGTGCCAGCAGCTTAGTTGGTACGGGGACTAGCACAGATACGCAGTATTTT. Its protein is CASSLVGTGTSTDTQYF.

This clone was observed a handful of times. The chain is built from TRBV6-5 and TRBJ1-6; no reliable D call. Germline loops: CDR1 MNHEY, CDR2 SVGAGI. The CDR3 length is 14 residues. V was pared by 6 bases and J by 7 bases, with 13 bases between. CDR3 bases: TGTGCCAGCAGGAGGGCGCCGGGGAATTCACCCCTCCACTTT. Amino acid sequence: CASRRAPGNSPLHF.

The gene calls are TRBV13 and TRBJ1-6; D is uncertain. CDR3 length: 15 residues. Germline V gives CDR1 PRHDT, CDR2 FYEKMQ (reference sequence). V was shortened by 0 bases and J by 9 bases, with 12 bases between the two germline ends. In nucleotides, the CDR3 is TGTGCCAGCAGCTTAGGTGTAGCCCTGGGTTCACCCCTCCACTTT. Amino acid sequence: CASSLGVALGSPLHF.

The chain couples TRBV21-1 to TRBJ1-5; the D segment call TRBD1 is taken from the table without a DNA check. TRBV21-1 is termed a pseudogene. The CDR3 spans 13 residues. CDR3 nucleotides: TGTGCCAGCCGATTATGTTGGGCTCAGCCCCAGCATTTT. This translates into CASRLCWAQPQHF.

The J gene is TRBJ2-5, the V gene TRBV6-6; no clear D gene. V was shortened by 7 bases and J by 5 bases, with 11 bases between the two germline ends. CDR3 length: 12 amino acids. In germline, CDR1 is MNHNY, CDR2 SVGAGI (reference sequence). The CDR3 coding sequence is TGTGCCAGCAATCTCCCCGGTGAGACCCAGTACTTC. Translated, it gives CASNLPGETQYF.

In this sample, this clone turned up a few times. The CDR3 reads CASSPGGASYYEQYF. CDR3 DNA sequence: TGTGCCAGCAGCCCAGGAGGAGCATCTTACTACGAGCAGTACTTC. V and J are TRBV7-9 and TRBJ2-7; weak D call: TRBD2 (5 bases). V shed 5 bases and J shed 3 bases, with 17 bases lying between them. There are 15 residues in the CDR3. CDR1 SEHNR and CDR2 FQNEAQ come from the germline V gene (reference sequence).

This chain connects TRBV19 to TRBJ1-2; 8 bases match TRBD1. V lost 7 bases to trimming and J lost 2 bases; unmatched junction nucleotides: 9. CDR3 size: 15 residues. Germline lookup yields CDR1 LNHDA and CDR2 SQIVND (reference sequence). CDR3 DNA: TGTGCCAGTACCTTAGGACAGGGAAGGAACTATGGCTACACCTTC. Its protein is CASTLGQGRNYGYTF.

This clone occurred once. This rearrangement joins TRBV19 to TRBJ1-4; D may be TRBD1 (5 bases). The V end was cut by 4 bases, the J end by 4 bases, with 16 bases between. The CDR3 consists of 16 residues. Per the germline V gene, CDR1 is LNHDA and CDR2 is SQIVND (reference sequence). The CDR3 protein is CASSTPGLQINEKLFF. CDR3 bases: TGTGCCAGTAGTACACCGGGACTGCAGATTAATGAAAAACTGTTTTTT.

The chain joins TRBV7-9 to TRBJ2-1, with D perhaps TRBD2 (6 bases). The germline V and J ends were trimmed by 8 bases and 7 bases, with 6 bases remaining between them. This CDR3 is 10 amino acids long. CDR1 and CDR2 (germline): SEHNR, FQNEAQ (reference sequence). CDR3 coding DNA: TGTGCCAGCCGGGGGAATGAGCAGTTCTTC. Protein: CASRGNEQFF. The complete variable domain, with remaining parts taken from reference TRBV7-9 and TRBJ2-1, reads DTGVSQNPRHKITKRGQNVTFRCDPISEHNRLYWYRQTLGQGPEFLTYFQNEAQLEKSRLLSDRFSAERPKGSFSTLEIQRTEQGDSAMYLCASRGNEQFFGPGTRLTVL.

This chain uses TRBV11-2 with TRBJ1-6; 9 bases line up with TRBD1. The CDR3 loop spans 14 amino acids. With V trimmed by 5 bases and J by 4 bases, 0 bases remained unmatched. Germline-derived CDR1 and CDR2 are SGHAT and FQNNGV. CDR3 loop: CASSGTGYNSPLHF. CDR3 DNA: TGTGCCAGCAGCGGGACAGGGTATAATTCACCCCTCCACTTT.

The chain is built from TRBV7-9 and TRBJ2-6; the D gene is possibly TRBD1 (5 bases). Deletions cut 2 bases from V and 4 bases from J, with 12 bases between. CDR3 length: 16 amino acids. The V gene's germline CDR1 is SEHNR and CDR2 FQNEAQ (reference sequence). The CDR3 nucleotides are TGTGCCAGCAGCTTAAACAGGAATCCGGGGGCCAACGTCCTGACTTTC. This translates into CASSLNRNPGANVLTF.

The CDR3 region is CALTPGTGLPRELFF. The CDR3 DNA reads TGTGCCCTCACCCCCGGGACGGGACTTCCTAGGGAGCTGTTTTTT. The chain employs TRBV7-9 and TRBJ2-2, with D perhaps TRBD2 (6 bases). V was trimmed by 11 bases and J by 9 bases, leaving 25 bases between them. The CDR3 extends over 15 amino acids. Looked up from germline, CDR1 is SEHNR and CDR2 is FQNEAQ (reference sequence).

CDR3: CASSPSGQTNEQFF. In DNA form, the CDR3 reads TGTGCCAGCTCACCTTCGGGACAGACCAATGAGCAGTTCTTC. V usage is TRBV18 and J usage is TRBJ2-1; 7 nucleotides match TRBD1. V shed 3 bases and J 6 bases; nucleotides not matched to a gene: 5. This CDR3 comprises 14 residues. Germline loops: CDR1 KGHSH, CDR2 LQKENI.

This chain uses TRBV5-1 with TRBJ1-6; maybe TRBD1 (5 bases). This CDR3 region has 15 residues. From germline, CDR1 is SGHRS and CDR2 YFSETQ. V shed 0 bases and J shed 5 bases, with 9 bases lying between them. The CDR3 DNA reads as TGCGCCAGCAGCTTGGGGACACTCGATAATTCACCCCTCCACTTT. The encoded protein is CASSLGTLDNSPLHF.

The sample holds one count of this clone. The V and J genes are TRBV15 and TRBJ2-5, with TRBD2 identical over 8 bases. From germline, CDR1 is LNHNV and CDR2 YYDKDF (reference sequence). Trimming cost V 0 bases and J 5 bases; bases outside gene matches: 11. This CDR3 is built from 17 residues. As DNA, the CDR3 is TGTGCCACCAGCAGAGAACGTACGAGCGGGAGTGGCGAGACCCAGTACTTC. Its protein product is CATSRERTSGSGETQYF.

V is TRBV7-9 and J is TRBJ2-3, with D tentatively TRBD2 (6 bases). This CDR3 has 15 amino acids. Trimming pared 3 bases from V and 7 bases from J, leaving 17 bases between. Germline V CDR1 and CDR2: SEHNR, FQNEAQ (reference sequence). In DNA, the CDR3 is TGTGCCAGCAGCTTGGGGGGTGAGGTGAAGAATACGCAGTATTTT. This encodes CASSLGGEVKNTQYF.

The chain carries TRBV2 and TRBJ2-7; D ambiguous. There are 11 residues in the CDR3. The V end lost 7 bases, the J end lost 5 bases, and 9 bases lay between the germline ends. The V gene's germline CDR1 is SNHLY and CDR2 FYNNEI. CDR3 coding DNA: TGTGCCAGCACTGCGGAGAACGAGCAGTACTTC. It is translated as CASTAENEQYF.